This T cell receptor (beta chain) was captured by sequencing in a study of OX40 agonist ivuxolimab in advanced cancers. Study-level background: Allowance was made for prior anti-PD-1, anti-PD-L1 or anti-CTLA-4 therapy, and approximately 41% had some. General study points: Specificity for antigen went undetermined in the expanded peripheral T cells. Averaged across samples, CD8+ T cells carried more expanded clones than CD4+ did.

The method was immunoSEQ multiplex PCR; TCRdb's version includes in-frame clones alone and lacks a portion of them. The sample has about 73,000 clones; 80% to 95% are singletons. CDR3 length equals 14 residues. Germline lookup yields CDR1 SGHAT and CDR2 FQNNGV. Trimming took off 5 bases at V and 7 bases at J, with 14 bases between the two ends. In regard to this clone: As yet, its antigen is unknown.

Samples were taken at baseline and on day 1 of cycles 4 and 7. This sequence joins TRBV11-2 and TRBJ1-4, with a possible D match to TRBD1 (6 bases). The TCR comes from an adult with an advanced solid tumor such as melanoma, head and neck, liver or kidney cancer. Sequenced here: CD4+ or CD8+ T cells sorted from blood, sampled in a trial of the OX40 agonist ivuxolimab. Here the CDR3 DNA reads TGTGCCAGCAGCCCAGTGGGGGCACGTGAAAAACTGTTTTTT. Translation gives CASSPVGAREKLFF.